This TCR beta chain was sequenced in a study of blood T cell repertoires in COVID-19. This CDR3 comprises 13 residues. V shed 2 bases and J shed 3 bases, with 8 bases lying between them. Germline-derived CDR1 and CDR2 are ENHRY and SYGVKD. Exposed study participants had met a COVID-19 case within 2 weeks before entry. Here immunoSEQ multiplex PCR was the method, and the copy in TCRdb shows in-frame clones only, minus some. The sample shows 250,000 to 300,000 clones, roughly 84% of them seen only once. The source is a woman in her forties or fifties who had been exposed to COVID-19. Source material: PBMCs or T cells enriched from blood (not recorded which). This chain connects TRBV10-3 to TRBJ2-7; D gene ambiguous. The CDR3 loop is CAISEQVRYEQYF. For the CDR3, the DNA is TGTGCCATCAGTGAGCAGGTGCGCTACGAGCAGTACTTC.